Listed below are T cell receptor beta chains from one sample, sequenced in a study of blood T cell repertoires in COVID-19. Repertoires were generated with immunoSEQ multiplex PCR, while TCRdb's copy carries only in-frame clones and drops some. The sample holds roughly 190,000 clones; more than 80% are singletons and the top ten take 9.5% to 12%. Input material: peripheral blood. The source is a woman aged 40 to 55 with COVID-19, enrolled during active disease. The CDR3 runs from the conserved cysteine through the conserved F or W. The D gene is left open where the match is weak. Some rows have no size entry. The others give once, few or many, or a class for an expanded clone.

TRBJ2-1 | TRBD2 | . | TRBV19 | TGTGCCAGTAAGGACGGGAGGTCCTACAATGAGCAGTTCTTC | CASKDGRSYNEQFF
TRBJ1-5 | . | . | TRBV30 | TGTGCCTGGAGTGCCGGACAAACCTGGAATCAGCCCCAGCATTTT | CAWSAGQTWNQPQHF
TRBJ2-3 | TRBD2 | once | TRBV27 | TGTGCCAGCAGCCTGACTAGCGAGGATACGCAGTATTTT | CASSLTSEDTQYF
TRBJ2-5 | . | . | TRBV6-5 | TGTGCCAGCAGCCCCCTCGGCGGGCAAGAGACCCAGTACTTC | CASSPLGGQETQYF
TRBJ1-5 | . | . | TRBV2 | TGTGCCAGCAGTGAAGGGAGCCATCAGCCCCAGCATTTT | CASSEGSHQPQHF
TRBJ2-3 | . | . | TRBV19 | TGTGCCAGTAGTAATCTAGCCTGGAACACAGATACGCAGTATTTT | CASSNLAWNTDTQYF
TRBJ2-1 | . | . | TRBV24-1 | TGTGCCACCACAGGGCCGCCTTACAATGAGCAGTTCTTC | CATTGPPYNEQFF
TRBJ1-5 | . | . | TRBV18 | TGTGCCAGCTCACGGGAGGCGAATCAGCCCCAGCATTTT | CASSREANQPQHF
TRBJ2-4 | . | . | TRBV5-8 | TGTGCCAGCACCCTCGGTGCAAACATTCAGTACTTC | CASTLGANIQYF
TRBJ2-7 | . | few | TRBV5-6 | TGTGCCAGCAATAGAGGTCGGGGACTTTACCTCGGCGAGCAGTACTTC | CASNRGRGLYLGEQYF
TRBJ1-3 | . | once | TRBV27 | TGTGCCAGCAGTCCCCTCGCGGCGGCTGGAAACACCATATATTTT | CASSPLAAAGNTIYF
TRBJ2-5 | TRBD1 | . | TRBV23-1 | TGCGCCAGCAGTCAATCCCGCCAGGGGGCTTGCAGGGTAGAGACCCAGTACTTC | CASSQSRQGACRVETQYF
TRBJ2-2 | . | . | TRBV29-1 | TGCAGCGTCACCGGGACTCTTCACGGGGAGCTGTTTTTT | CSVTGTLHGELFF
TRBJ1-2 | TRBD1 | . | TRBV29-1 | TGCAGCGTTGGAGGGACAGGATCCTATAACTATGGCTACACCTTC | CSVGGTGSYNYGYTF
TRBJ2-7 | . | once | TRBV19 | TGTGCCAGTAGTATAGGTGCAGGAACCCACGAGCAGTACTTC | CASSIGAGTHEQYF
TRBJ2-5 | . | . | TRBV28 | TGTGCCAGCAGTTTATATCCCCGCCAAGAGACCCAGTACTTC | CASSLYPRQETQYF
TRBJ2-5 | . | . | TRBV4-2 | TGTGCCAGCAGCCAGGGTACTAGACATGAGACCCAGTACTTC | CASSQGTRHETQYF
TRBJ1-5 | . | . | TRBV7-8 | TGTGCCAGCAGCCTGGGACTGAATAGCAATCAGCCCCAGCATTTT | CASSLGLNSNQPQHF
TRBJ2-1 | TRBD1 | . | TRBV13 | TGTGCCAGCAGCTTACGGGACAGGGCCAATGAGCAGTTCTTC | CASSLRDRANEQFF
TRBJ1-1 | . | . | TRBV5-6 | TGTGCCAGCAGCCGCCCCTGGGAGATGAACACTGAAGCTTTCTTT | CASSRPWEMNTEAFF
TRBJ2-7 | . | . | TRBV5-1 | TGCGCCAGCAGCCCCACCGTCACTACTAGCATTGGGCGCGGGCAGTACTTC | CASSPTVTTSIGRGQYF
TRBJ2-7 | . | . | TRBV4-1 | TGCGCCAGCAGCCCATTTCGAGCAGGGACCTACGAGCAGTACTTC | CASSPFRAGTYEQYF
TRBJ2-1 | . | . | TRBV5-6 | TGTGCCAGCAGCATGGGACTTTTATACAATGAGCAGTTCTTC | CASSMGLLYNEQFF
TRBJ2-5 | TRBD2 | . | TRBV4-2 | TGTGCCAGCAGCCGAAACGGACTAGCGGGAGAAGAGACCCAGTACTTC | CASSRNGLAGEETQYF
TRBJ2-7 | TRBD1 | once | TRBV2 | TGTGCCAGGGGACAGGCAAACTCCTACGAGCAGTACTTC | CARGQANSYEQYF
TRBJ2-7 | . | once | TRBV30 | TGTGCCTGGAGTCCGTCCTACGAGCAGTACTTC | CAWSPSYEQYF
TRBJ2-1 | TRBD2 | . | TRBV4-1 | TGCGCCAGCAGCCAGGACCGGGGTAGCGGGGTGTATTACAATGAGCAGTTCTTC | CASSQDRGSGVYYNEQFF
TRBJ2-4 | TRBD1 | once | TRBV27 | TGTGCCAGCAGCCCGGACAGGTTTAGTGAAGACATTCAGTACTTC | CASSPDRFSEDIQYF
TRBJ2-1 | TRBD2 | . | TRBV29-1 | TGCAGCGTGGAGGGGACTAGCGGGGGGATAGCCAATGAGCAGTTCTTC | CSVEGTSGGIANEQFF
TRBJ2-7 | . | . | TRBV5-1 | TGCGCCAGCAGCTTGGGTAGTAGTGGTGACCAGGGGCACGAGCAGTACTTC | CASSLGSSGDQGHEQYF
TRBJ2-2 | . | once | TRBV3-1/TRBV3-2 | TGTGCCAGCAGCCCGGGATGGAACACCGGGGAGCTGTTTTTT | CASSPGWNTGELFF
TRBJ1-2 | . | . | TRBV14 | TGTGCCAGCAGCCAAGATCTGTCCTATGGCTACACCTTC | CASSQDLSYGYTF
TRBJ2-5 | TRBD2 | . | TRBV3-1/TRBV3-2 | TGTGCCAGCAGCCCGAGGACTAGCGGGTCTCTTCAGGAGGAGACCCAGTACTTC | CASSPRTSGSLQEETQYF
TRBJ2-3 | TRBD2 | . | TRBV10-3 | TGTGCCATCAGTGACGGGGGGAGCACAGATACGCAGTATTTT | CAISDGGSTDTQYF
TRBJ1-1 | . | . | TRBV30 | TGTGCCTACCTCCACGGGACTGAAGCTTTCTTT | CAYLHGTEAFF
TRBJ1-5 | . | . | TRBV19 | TGTGCCAGTAGTATTGGGGGAGGCAGCAATCAGCCCCAGCATTTT | CASSIGGGSNQPQHF
TRBJ1-6 | . | . | TRBV19 | TGTGCCAGTAGTATCCCGGGGGGGGATTCACCCCTCCACTTT | CASSIPGGDSPLHF
TRBJ2-5 | . | . | TRBV12-3/TRBV12-4 | TGTGCCAGCAGTTTATCCCTCTTAGAGACCCAGTACTTC | CASSLSLLETQYF
TRBJ2-7 | TRBD1 | . | TRBV7-2 | TGTGCCAGCAGCTACCGAGGGGGCGGAGCCTACGAGCAGTACTTC | CASSYRGGGAYEQYF
TRBJ1-1 | . | . | TRBV7-2 | TGTGCCAGCAGCTCTAGCAGGATTTTTGGCACTGAAGCTTTCTTT | CASSSSRIFGTEAFF
TRBJ1-4 | TRBD1 | . | TRBV2 | TGTGCCAGCAGTTCCCAGGGGGCGCGTGGCGAAAAACTGTTTTTT | CASSSQGARGEKLFF
TRBJ2-5 | . | . | TRBV14 | TGTGCCAGCAGCCAAGACTGGGAGTCGCAAGAGACCCAGTACTTC | CASSQDWESQETQYF
TRBJ2-7 | . | . | TRBV20-1 | TGCAGTGCTAGTGGAGGGAGTTACGAGCAGTACTTC | CSASGGSYEQYF
TRBJ2-5 | TRBD2 | . | TRBV4-2 | TGTGCCAGCAGCCAAGGGGGAGGGGCGGGCGAGACCCAGTACTTC | CASSQGGGAGETQYF
TRBJ2-7 | TRBD1 | . | TRBV13 | TGTGCCAGCAGCCCCGGGACAGGCTACGAGCAGTACTTC | CASSPGTGYEQYF
TRBJ2-1 | . | . | TRBV28 | TGTGCCAGCAGTTCCATGAGGGAAAGCTCCTACAATGAGCAGTTCTTC | CASSSMRESSYNEQFF
TRBJ2-2 | TRBD2 | few | TRBV19 | TGTGCCAGTAGACTACTAGCGGCGAACACCGGGGAGCTGTTTTTT | CASRLLAANTGELFF
TRBJ2-7 | . | . | TRBV21-1 | TGTGCCAGCAGCAAAAACCCGGGACTAGCGGCCTCCTACGAGCAGTACTTC | CASSKNPGLAASYEQYF
TRBJ2-5 | TRBD1 | . | TRBV5-4 | TGTGCCAGCAGCAAGGGACAGGGTACAGAGACCCAGTACTTC | CASSKGQGTETQYF
TRBJ2-2 | . | once | TRBV7-2 | TGTGCCAGCAGCTTAGTGAGGGGGAGTGGCGGGGAGCTGTTTTTT | CASSLVRGSGGELFF
TRBJ2-2 | TRBD1 | . | TRBV19 | TGTGCCAGTACAGGGGGCGCGGGCACCGGGGAGCTGTTTTTT | CASTGGAGTGELFF